This T cell receptor (beta chain) emerged from a study of CD8+ T cells in alopecia areata. The CDR3 consists of 13 residues. Germline V gene sequence: CDR1 PRHDT, CDR2 FYEKMQ (reference sequence). The V end lost 2 bases, the J end lost 1 base, and 5 bases lay between the germline ends. cDNA reverse transcribed from extracted RNA served as the sequencing template. Assay: immunoSEQ multiplex PCR; the TCRdb copy retains only in-frame clones and omits some. The sample shows under 250,000 clones, more than 55% of them seen only once. V is TRBV13 and J is TRBJ2-5; maybe TRBD1 (5 bases). Material for sequencing was CD8+ T cells sorted from blood. This receptor was identified in a human donor in good health. The CDR3 sequence is CASSLQGQETQYF. For the CDR3, the DNA is TGTGCCAGCAGCTTACAGGGCCAAGAGACCCAGTACTTC.